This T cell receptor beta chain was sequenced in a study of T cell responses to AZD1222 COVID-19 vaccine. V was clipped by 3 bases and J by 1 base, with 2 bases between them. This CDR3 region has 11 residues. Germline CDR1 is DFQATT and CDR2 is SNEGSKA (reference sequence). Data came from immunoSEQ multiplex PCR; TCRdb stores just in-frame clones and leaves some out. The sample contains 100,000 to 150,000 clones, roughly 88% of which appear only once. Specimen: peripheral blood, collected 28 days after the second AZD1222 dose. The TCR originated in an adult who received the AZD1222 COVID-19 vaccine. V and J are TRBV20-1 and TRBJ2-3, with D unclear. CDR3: CSASRTDTQYF. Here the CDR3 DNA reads TGCAGTGCTAGCCGCACAGATACGCAGTATTTT.